This is a list of T cell receptor beta chains from one sample in a study of blood T cell repertoires in COVID-19. The data were produced by immunoSEQ multiplex PCR, yet TCRdb's version contains in-frame clones alone and is incomplete. This table has about 85,000 clones, roughly 89% appearing once. The source material was peripheral blood. The receptors shown here come from a man in his fifties or sixties with acute or convalescent COVID-19. Both conserved end residues are part of each CDR3.

V gene	J gene	CDR3 protein
TRBV6-1	TRBJ1-5	CASSEFGTVNQPQHF
TRBV19	TRBJ1-1	CASSMIREGEAFF
TRBV28	TRBJ2-7	CASSFGGTREQYF
TRBV2	TRBJ2-5	CASILDRGGETQYF
TRBV2	TRBJ1-2	CASSESRSGFLSRYTF
TRBV12-3/TRBV12-4	TRBJ1-1	CASTLDRNTEAFF
TRBV2	TRBJ1-1	CASSEGGGWDTEAFF
TRBV7-9	TRBJ2-7	CASSGRGAYEQYF
TRBV4-2	TRBJ2-5	CASSQYSSTSGQGETQYF
TRBV19	TRBJ2-7	CASRQGSEQYF
TRBV19	TRBJ2-2	CASSTRQGYTKRSGELFF
TRBV28	TRBJ1-5	CASTTGGGGGNQPQHF
TRBV3-1/TRBV3-2	TRBJ1-4	CASSHTGQRNEKLFF
TRBV27	TRBJ2-1	CASSRPTSGSSVVQFF
TRBV18	TRBJ2-1	CASSPGLESYNEQFF
TRBV7-6	TRBJ1-2	CASSFGTDRIEGYTF
TRBV7-8	TRBJ1-2	CASSLGQAANYGYTF
TRBV2	TRBJ1-2	CASSDQAIRNYGYTF
TRBV4-3	TRBJ1-1	CASRMGLLNTEAFF
TRBV3-1/TRBV3-2	TRBJ2-2	CASSPLAGGSAGELFF
TRBV9	TRBJ1-2	CASSGGQGADYGYTF
TRBV19	TRBJ1-1	CATSQGTNTEAFF
TRBV14	TRBJ2-1	CASSQGGADNEQFF
TRBV7-2	TRBJ1-6	CASSLEGQLSSYNSPLHF
TRBV12-5	TRBJ1-3	CASGLGHSGNTIYF
TRBV7-9	TRBJ2-4	CASSPSAAWDIQYF
TRBV6-5	TRBJ2-3	CASGWTSGADTQYF
TRBV4-2	TRBJ2-5	CASSQAGTGGPGETQYF